This T cell receptor beta chain was captured by sequencing in a study of PD-L1 blockade in urothelial cancer. Study-wide context: Atezolizumab, begun by patients in about 2014, was given at 1,200 mg intravenously every 3 weeks. The researchers analyzed blood 3 weeks (second dose) and 6 weeks after treatment start. A median approximately 140,000 T cells were found in blood samples.

This CDR3 comprises 11 residues. V lost 5 bases to trimming and J lost 7 bases, with 11 bases between them. CDR1 and CDR2 from the germline V gene are DFQATT and SNEGSKA (reference sequence). PCRs each included synthetic TCR analog templates spiked in. Using immunoSEQ multiplex PCR, the repertoire was profiled, and TCRdb retains in-frame clones only, with some absent. Here the sample spans about 40,000 clones, 85% being singletons. Time point in this sample: peripheral blood 6 weeks after treatment start. Here the sequenced sample was PBMCs, taken around atezolizumab (anti-PD-L1) treatment. The sequence derives from a man aged 65 to 79 with urothelial cancer. V and J are TRBV20-1 and TRBJ1-1, with TRBD1 as a possible D gene (6 bases). The chain's CDR3 is CSAALDSEAFF. The CDR3 coding sequence is TGCAGTGCTGCCCTGGACAGTGAAGCTTTCTTT.